This TCR beta chain was sequenced for a study of T cell clonotyping in hematopoietic cell transplantation. Study-level points and caveats: Graft donor and pretransplant recipient Inverse Simpson Index values predicted broader posttransplant TCR diversity. Few recipient clonotypes overlapped donors; over 95% were de novo at given depth. CD4 and CD8 repertoire contributions could not be separated without sorting.

V lost 2 bases and J 0 bases, leaving 14 bases between the germline ends. CDR3 length: 16 amino acids. Germline V gene lookup returns CDR1 SGHVS and CDR2 FQNEAQ. Sequencing used immunoSEQ multiplex PCR; TCRdb keeps in-frame clones, though not all of them. The sample holds 15,000 to 20,000 clones, about nine tenths seen once. In regard to this clone: Its antigen is not known.

The chain is built from TRBV7-8 and TRBJ2-7; no clear D gene. Sequencing was performed on peripheral blood mononuclear cells. This TCR derives from a man between 40 and 49 years old in good health. Some clones in this sample may be carry-over from other donors' samples. CDR3 loop: CASSLRGAGFSYEQYF. CDR3 bases: TGTGCCAGCAGCTTAAGAGGCGCAGGATTCTCCTACGAGCAGTACTTC. Drawing the rest from reference TRBV7-8 and TRBJ2-7, the complete variable domain is GAGVSQSPRYKVAKRGQDVALRCDPISGHVSLFWYQQALGQGPEFLTYFQNEAQLDKSGLPSDRFFAERPEGSVSTLKIQRTQQEDSAVYLCASSLRGAGFSYEQYFGPGTRLTVT.